The 12 T cell receptor beta chains below were found in one sample sequenced in a study of OX40 agonist ivuxolimab in advanced cancers. Libraries were prepared by immunoSEQ multiplex PCR; TCRdb keeps only in-frame clonotypes and omits some of them. The profile shows 55,000 to 70,000 clones, around 87% of them singletons. The sequences come from CD4+ or CD8+ T cells sorted from blood, collected in a trial of the OX40 agonist ivuxolimab. These receptors were obtained from an adult with an advanced solid tumor such as melanoma, head and neck, liver or kidney cancer.

The chain combines TRBV6-5 with TRBJ1-2; TRBD1 agrees at 10 bases. V lost 7 bases and J lost 3; bases outside the gene matches: 8. This CDR3 is built from 15 residues. From germline, CDR1 is MNHEY and CDR2 SVGAGI. CDR3 sequence reads: CASTTFGQGDYGYTF. The CDR3 nucleotides read TGTGCCAGCACCACCTTCGGACAGGGGGACTATGGCTACACCTTC.

This clone was seen only once. The chain joins TRBV7-4 to TRBJ2-2, with 11 bases matching TRBD2. The germline CDR1 and CDR2 sequences are SGHVT and SQSDAQ. The J segment lost 5 bases and the V segment lost 2 bases, leaving 10 bases of the junction unmatched. The CDR3 consists of 18 residues. The chain's CDR3 is CASSLPPRLAGLTGELFF. The CDR3 nucleotides read TGTGCCAGCAGCTTACCCCCGCGACTAGCGGGGTTAACCGGGGAGCTGTTTTTT.

This clone was seen only a few times. The genes are TRBV10-3 and TRBJ1-6; tentative D call: TRBD1 (6 bases). With 6 bases removed from V and 10 bases from J, the gap between germline ends came to 13 bases. There are 13 residues in the CDR3. The germline V gene encodes CDR1 ENHRY and CDR2 SYGVKD. The CDR3 nucleotides read TGTGCCATCAGCACAGGGATGGGGTCACCCCTCCACTTT. Its translation: CAISTGMGSPLHF.

J is TRBJ1-6 and V is TRBV27; D is unresolved. The germline V gene encodes CDR1 MNHEY and CDR2 SMNVEV (reference sequence). The V end lost 4 bases, the J end lost 10 bases, and 26 bases lay between the germline ends. There are 18 residues in the CDR3. CDR3 region: CASSSEGIFPSVRSPLHF. The CDR3, as DNA: TGTGCCAGCAGTTCGGAAGGGATTTTTCCTTCCGTGAGATCACCCCTCCACTTT.

The rearrangement links TRBV10-2 to TRBJ1-2; 10 bases map to TRBD1. This CDR3 region has 16 residues. CDR1 is WSHSY and CDR2 is SAAADI in the germline V gene. Unmatched junction bases numbered 3, after V lost 2 bases and J lost 0 bases. CDR3 nucleotide sequence: TGCGCCAGCAGTGAGGGGGGGACAGGGGCTAACTATGGCTACACCTTC. As protein: CASSEGGTGANYGYTF.

A single count supports this clone. The chain recombines TRBV5-1 with TRBJ2-5; TRBD1 matches at 7 bases. The V gene end was trimmed by 5 bases and the J gene end by 3 bases; junction bases not matched to a gene: 13. The CDR3 runs 16 residues. CDR1 SGHRS and CDR2 YFSETQ come from the germline V gene. DNA of the CDR3: TGCGCCAGCAGAGTCGGCGGCAGGGGGACGGAAGAGACCCAGTACTTC. It codes for CASRVGGRGTEETQYF.

This clone was seen only a few times. This sequence joins TRBV18 and TRBJ1-2; possible D gene TRBD1, 6 bases. CDR1 and CDR2 (germline): KGHSH, LQKENI. Trimming left V 3 bases short and J 3 bases short, with 11 bases between. This CDR3 is built from 14 residues. CDR3 sequence (DNA): TGTGCCAGCTCACCCCGGACAGAACACTATGGCTACACCTTC. Its protein is CASSPRTEHYGYTF.

The V gene is TRBV7-8, the J gene TRBJ1-2, with D maybe TRBD1 (6 bases). The CDR3 has 14 amino acids. Germline V gene lookup returns CDR1 SGHVS and CDR2 FQNEAQ. V was pared by 5 bases and J by 4 bases, with 14 bases between. The CDR3 DNA reads as TGTGCCAGCAGCCCTCACGGGGGCGGCTATGGCTACACCTTC. Translating it yields CASSPHGGGYGYTF.

This sequence joins TRBV7-2 and TRBJ1-1; TRBD1 agrees at 8 bases. This CDR3 spans 15 amino acids. Trimming took 3 bases from V and 1 from J; bases not matched to a gene: 4. Germline CDR1 is SGHTA and CDR2 is FQGNSA. The CDR3: CASSFRRGQNTEAFF. The CDR3, as DNA: TGTGCCAGCAGCTTCCGCAGGGGGCAGAACACTGAAGCTTTCTTT. Using reference TRBV7-2 and TRBJ1-1 for the parts outside the CDR3, the full variable domain is GAGVSQSPSNKVTEKGKDVELRCDPISGHTALYWYRQSLGQGLEFLIYFQGNSAPDKSGLPSDRFSAERTGGSVSTLTIQRTQQEDSAVYLCASSFRRGQNTEAFFGQGTRLTVV.

The chain couples TRBV29-1 to TRBJ2-7, with 7 nucleotides matching TRBD1. Trimming cost V 3 bases and J 4 bases; bases outside gene matches: 3. Looked up from germline, CDR1 is SQVTM and CDR2 is ANQGSEA. The CDR3 covers 12 residues. This CDR3 reads CSVEDRLYEQYF. For the CDR3, the DNA is TGCAGCGTTGAGGACAGGCTTTACGAGCAGTACTTC.

This chain uses TRBV7-2 with TRBJ1-2, with D maybe TRBD1 (6 bases). V lost 5 bases, J lost 5 bases, and 21 bases lay in between. The germline V gene has CDR1 SGHTA and CDR2 FQGNSA. This CDR3 is built from 16 residues. The CDR3 bases are TGTGCCAGCAGCCCCCGGCGGGGGGCGAATGAATATGGCTACACCTTC. Residues: CASSPRRGANEYGYTF.

In its sample, this clone was seen a few times. This sequence joins TRBV28 and TRBJ2-7, with D uncertain. V lost 5 bases and J 3 bases, leaving 8 bases between the germline ends. CDR1 is MDHEN, CDR2 SYDVKM, per germline. The CDR3 contains 12 residues. The CDR3 coding sequence is TGTGCCAGCAGTGCCACGGGCTACGAGCAGTACTTC. It yields the protein CASSATGYEQYF.